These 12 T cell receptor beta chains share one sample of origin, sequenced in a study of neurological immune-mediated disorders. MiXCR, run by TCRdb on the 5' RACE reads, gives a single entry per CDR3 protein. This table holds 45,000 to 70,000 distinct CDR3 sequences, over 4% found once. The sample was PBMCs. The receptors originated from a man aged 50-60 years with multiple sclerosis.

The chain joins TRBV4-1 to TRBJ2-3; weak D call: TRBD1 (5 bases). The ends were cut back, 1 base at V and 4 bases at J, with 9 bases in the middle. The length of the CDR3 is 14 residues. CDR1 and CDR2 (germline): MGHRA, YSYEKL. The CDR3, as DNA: TGCGCCAGCAGCCAAGTACAGGCCGCAGATACGCAGTATTTT. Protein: CASSQVQAADTQYF.

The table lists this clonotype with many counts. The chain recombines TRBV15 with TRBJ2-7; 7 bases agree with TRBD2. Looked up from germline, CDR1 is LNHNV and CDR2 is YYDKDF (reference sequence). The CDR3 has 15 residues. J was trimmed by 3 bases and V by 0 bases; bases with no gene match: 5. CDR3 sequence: CATSRDAGVVYEQYF. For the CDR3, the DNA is TGTGCCACCAGCAGAGATGCGGGGGTTGTCTACGAGCAGTACTTC.

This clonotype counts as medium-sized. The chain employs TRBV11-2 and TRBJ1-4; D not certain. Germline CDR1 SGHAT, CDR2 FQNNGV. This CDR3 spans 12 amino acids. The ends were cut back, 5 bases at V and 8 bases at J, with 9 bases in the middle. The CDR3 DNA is TGTGCCAGCAGCGGTCGGGAGGAAAAACTGTTTTTT. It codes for CASSGREEKLFF.

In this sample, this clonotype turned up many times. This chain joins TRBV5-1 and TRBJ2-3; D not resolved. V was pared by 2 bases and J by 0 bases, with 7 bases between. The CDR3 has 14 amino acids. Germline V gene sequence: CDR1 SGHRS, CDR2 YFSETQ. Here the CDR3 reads CASSFQTSTDTQYF. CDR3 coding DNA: TGCGCCAGCAGCTTCCAAACTAGCACAGATACGCAGTATTTT. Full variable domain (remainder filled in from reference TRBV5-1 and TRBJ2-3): KAGVTQTPRYLIKTRGQQVTLSCSPISGHRSVSWYQQTPGQGLQFLFEYFSETQRNKGNFPGRFSGRQFSNSRSEMNVSTLELGDSALYLCASSFQTSTDTQYFGPGTRLTVL.

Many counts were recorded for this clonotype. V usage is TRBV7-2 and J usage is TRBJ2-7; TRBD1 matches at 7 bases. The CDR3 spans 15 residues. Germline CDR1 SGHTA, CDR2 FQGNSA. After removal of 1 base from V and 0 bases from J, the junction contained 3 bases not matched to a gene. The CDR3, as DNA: TGTGCCAGCAGCTTAGGCAGGGGGAGCTCCTACGAGCAGTACTTC. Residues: CASSLGRGSSYEQYF.

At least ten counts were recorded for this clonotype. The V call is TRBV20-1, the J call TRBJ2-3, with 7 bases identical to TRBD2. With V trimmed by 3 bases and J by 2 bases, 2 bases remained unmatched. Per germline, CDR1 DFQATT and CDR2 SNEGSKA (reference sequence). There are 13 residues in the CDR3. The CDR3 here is CSARSGVTDTQYF. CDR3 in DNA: TGCAGTGCTAGGAGCGGGGTCACAGATACGCAGTATTTT.

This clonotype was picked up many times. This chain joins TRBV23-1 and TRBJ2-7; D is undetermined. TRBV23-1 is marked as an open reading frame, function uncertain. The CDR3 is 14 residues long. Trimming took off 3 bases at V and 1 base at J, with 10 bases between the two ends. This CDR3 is CASSQFGVSYEQYF. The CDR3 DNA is TGCGCCAGCAGTCAGTTCGGCGTTTCCTACGAGCAGTACTTC.

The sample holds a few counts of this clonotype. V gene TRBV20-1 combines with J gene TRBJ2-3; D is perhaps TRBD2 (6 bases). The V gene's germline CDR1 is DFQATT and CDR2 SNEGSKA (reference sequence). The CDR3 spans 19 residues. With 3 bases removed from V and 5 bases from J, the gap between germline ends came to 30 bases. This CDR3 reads CSASPLAPTRAIFLDTQYF. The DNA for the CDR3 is TGCAGTGCTAGTCCTCTAGCGCCTACACGAGCCATCTTCTTAGATACGCAGTATTTT.

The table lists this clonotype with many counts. CDR3 nucleotides: TGTGCCAGCAGAAAAGGGACAGGCTATAGCAATCAGCCCCAGCATTTT. Its translation: CASRKGTGYSNQPQHF. The chain has TRBV28 and TRBJ1-5; TRBD1 agrees at 8 bases. The V gene end was trimmed by 6 bases and the J gene end by 0 bases; junction bases not matched to a gene: 7. Germline CDR1 MDHEN, CDR2 SYDVKM. This CDR3 is 16 amino acids long.

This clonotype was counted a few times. The CDR3 region is CASSQDAGNQPQHF. The CDR3 nucleotides are TGTGCCAGCAGCCAAGATGCGGGCAATCAGCCCCAGCATTTT. The chain couples TRBV3-1 to TRBJ1-5, with no clear D. There are 14 residues in the CDR3. Between the trimmed V and J ends, which lost 0 bases and 2 bases, there was a span of 5 bases. Germline CDR1 is LGHDT and CDR2 is YNNKEL (reference sequence). The full variable domain, its missing parts supplied by reference TRBV3-1 and TRBJ1-5, is DTAVSQTPKYLVTQMGNDKSIKCEQNLGHDTMYWYKQDSKKFLKIMFSYNNKELIINETVPNRFSPKSPDKAHLNLHINSLELGDSAVYFCASSQDAGNQPQHFGDGTRLSIL.

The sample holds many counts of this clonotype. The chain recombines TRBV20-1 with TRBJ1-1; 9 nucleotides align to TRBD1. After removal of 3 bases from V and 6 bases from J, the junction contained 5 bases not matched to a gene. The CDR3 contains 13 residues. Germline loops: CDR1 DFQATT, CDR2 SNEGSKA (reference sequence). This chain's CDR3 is CSARTGGSPEAFF. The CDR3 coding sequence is TGCAGTGCTAGGACAGGGGGGAGCCCTGAAGCTTTCTTT.

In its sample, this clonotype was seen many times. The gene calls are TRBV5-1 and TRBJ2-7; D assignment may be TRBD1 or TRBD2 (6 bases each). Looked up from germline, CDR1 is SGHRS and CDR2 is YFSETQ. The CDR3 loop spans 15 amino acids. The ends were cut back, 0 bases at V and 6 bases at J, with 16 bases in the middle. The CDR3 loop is CASSLADGRTAEQYF. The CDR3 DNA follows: TGCGCCAGCAGCTTGGCCGATGGGAGGACAGCCGAGCAGTACTTC.